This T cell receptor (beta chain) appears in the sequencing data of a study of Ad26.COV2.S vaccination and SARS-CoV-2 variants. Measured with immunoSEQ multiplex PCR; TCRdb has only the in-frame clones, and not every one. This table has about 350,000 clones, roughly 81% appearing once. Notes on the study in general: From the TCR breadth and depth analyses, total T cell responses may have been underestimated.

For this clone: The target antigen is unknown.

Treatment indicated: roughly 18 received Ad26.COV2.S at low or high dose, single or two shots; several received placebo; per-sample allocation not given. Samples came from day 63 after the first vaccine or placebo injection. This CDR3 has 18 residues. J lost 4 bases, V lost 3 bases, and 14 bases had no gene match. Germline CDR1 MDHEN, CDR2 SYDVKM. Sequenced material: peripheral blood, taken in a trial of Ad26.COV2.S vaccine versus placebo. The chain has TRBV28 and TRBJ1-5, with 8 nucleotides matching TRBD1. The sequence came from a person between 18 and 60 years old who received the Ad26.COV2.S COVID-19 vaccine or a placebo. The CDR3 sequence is CASSFPIFQGAVNQPQHF. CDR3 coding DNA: TGTGCCAGCAGTTTCCCCATATTTCAGGGGGCCGTAAATCAGCCCCAGCATTTT.